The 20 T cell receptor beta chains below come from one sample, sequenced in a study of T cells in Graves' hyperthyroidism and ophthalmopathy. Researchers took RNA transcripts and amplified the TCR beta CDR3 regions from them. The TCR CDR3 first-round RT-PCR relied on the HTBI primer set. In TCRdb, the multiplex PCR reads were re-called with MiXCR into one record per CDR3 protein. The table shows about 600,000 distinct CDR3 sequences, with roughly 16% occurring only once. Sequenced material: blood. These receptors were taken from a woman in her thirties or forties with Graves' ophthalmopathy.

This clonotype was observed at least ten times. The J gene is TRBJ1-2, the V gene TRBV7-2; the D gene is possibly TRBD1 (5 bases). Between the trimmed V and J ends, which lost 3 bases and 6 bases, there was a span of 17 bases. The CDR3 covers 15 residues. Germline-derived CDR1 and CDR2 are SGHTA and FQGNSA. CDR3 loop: CASSFDRDGNNGYTF. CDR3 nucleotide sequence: TGTGCCAGCAGCTTTGACCGGGACGGGAATAATGGCTACACCTTC.

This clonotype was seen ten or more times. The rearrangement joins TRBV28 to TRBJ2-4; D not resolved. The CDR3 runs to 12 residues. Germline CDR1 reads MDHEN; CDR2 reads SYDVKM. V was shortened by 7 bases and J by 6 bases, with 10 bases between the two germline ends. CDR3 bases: TGTGCCAGCAAGGGTTGGGTAAACATTCAGTACTTC. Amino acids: CASKGWVNIQYF.

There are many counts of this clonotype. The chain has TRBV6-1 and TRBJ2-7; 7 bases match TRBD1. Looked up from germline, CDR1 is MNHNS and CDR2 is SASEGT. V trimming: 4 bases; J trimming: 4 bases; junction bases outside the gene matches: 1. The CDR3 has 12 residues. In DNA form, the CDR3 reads TGTGCCAGCAGTGGGGACAGTTACGAGCAGTACTTC. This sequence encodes CASSGDSYEQYF.

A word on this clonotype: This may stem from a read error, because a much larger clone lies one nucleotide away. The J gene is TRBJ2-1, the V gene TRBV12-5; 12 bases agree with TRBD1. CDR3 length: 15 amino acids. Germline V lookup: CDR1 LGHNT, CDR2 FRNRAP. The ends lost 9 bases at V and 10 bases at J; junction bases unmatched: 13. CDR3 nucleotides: TGTGCTAGCACCTCCTACGGGACAGGGGGCTACGAGCAGTTCTTC. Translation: CASTSYGTGGYEQFF.

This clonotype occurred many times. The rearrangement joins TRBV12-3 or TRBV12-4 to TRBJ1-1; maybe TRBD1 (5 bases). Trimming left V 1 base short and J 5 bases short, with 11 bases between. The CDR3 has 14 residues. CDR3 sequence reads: CASSLERGRTEAFF. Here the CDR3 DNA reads TGTGCCAGCAGTTTAGAAAGGGGCCGGACTGAAGCTTTCTTT.

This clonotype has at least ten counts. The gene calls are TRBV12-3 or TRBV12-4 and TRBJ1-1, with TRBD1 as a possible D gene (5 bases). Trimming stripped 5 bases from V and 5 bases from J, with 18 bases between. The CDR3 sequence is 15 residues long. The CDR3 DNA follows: TGTGCCAGCAGTCCCCTGACTGGGACTGGGACTGAAGCTTTCTTT. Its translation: CASSPLTGTGTEAFF.

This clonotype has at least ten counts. CDR3 protein: CASSYGQGDGLAGVYNEQFF. The CDR3 coding sequence is TGTGCCAGCAGTTACGGCCAGGGTGATGGATTAGCGGGAGTCTACAATGAGCAGTTCTTC. The V and J genes are TRBV6-5 and TRBJ2-1, with TRBD2 matching 9 bases. The germline gives CDR1 MNHEY, CDR2 SVGAGI. The CDR3 covers 20 residues. The V gene end was trimmed by 2 bases and the J gene end by 3 bases; junction bases not matched to a gene: 17.

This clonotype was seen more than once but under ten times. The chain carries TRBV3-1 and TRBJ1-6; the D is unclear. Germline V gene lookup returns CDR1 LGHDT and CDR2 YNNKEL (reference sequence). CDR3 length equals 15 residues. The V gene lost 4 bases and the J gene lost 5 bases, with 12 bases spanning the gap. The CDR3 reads CASSPGRRNNSPLHF. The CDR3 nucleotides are TGTGCCAGCAGCCCCGGGAGACGTAATAATTCACCCCTCCACTTT. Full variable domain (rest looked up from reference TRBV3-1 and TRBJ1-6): DTAVSQTPKYLVTQMGNDKSIKCEQNLGHDTMYWYKQDSKKFLKIMFSYNNKELIINETVPNRFSPKSPDKAHLNLHINSLELGDSAVYFCASSPGRRNNSPLHFGNGTRLTVT.

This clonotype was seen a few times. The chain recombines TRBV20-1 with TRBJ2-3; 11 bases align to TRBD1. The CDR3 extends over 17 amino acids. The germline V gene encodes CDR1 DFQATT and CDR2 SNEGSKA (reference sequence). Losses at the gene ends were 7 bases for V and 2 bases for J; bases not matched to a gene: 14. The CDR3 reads CSVGTGGFLGFTDTQYF. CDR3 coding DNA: TGCAGTGTTGGGACAGGGGGGTTCCTCGGTTTCACAGATACGCAGTATTTT.

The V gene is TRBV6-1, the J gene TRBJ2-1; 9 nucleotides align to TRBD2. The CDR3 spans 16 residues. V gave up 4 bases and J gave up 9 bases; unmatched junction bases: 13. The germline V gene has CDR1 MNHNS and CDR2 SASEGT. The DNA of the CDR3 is TGTGCCAGCAGTGCCCTCCGGGGCGGGGGGGCTCCTGAGCAGTTCTTC. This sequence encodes CASSALRGGGAPEQFF.

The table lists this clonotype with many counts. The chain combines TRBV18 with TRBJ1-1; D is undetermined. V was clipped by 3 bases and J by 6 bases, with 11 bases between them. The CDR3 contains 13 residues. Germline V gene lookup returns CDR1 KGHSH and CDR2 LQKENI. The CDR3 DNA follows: TGTGCCAGCTCACCCGGGCAGAATCCTGAAGCTTTCTTT. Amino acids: CASSPGQNPEAFF. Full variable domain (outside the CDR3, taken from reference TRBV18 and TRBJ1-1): NAGVMQNPRHLVRRRGQEARLRCSPMKGHSHVYWYRQLPEEGLKFMVYLQKENIIDESGMPKERFSAEFPKEGPSILRIQQVVRGDSAAYFCASSPGQNPEAFFGQGTRLTVV.

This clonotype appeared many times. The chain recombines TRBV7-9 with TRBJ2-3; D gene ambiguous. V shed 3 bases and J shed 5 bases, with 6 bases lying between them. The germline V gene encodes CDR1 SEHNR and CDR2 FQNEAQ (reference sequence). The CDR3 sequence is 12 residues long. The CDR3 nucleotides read TGTGCCAGCAGCTTGGCGTTAGATACGCAGTATTTT. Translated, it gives CASSLALDTQYF.

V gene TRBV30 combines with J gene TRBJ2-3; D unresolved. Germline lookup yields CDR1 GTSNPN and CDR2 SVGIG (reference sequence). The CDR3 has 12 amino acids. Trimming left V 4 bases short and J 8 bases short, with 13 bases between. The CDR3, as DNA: TGTGCCTGGAATCAGAACTGGGGTACGCAGTATTTT. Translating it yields CAWNQNWGTQYF.

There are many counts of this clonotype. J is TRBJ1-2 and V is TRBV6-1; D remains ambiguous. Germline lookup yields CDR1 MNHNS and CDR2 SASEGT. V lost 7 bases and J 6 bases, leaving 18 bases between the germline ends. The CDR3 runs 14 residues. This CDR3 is CASTPTRASHGYTF. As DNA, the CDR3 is TGTGCCAGCACCCCAACCCGAGCATCGCATGGCTACACCTTC.

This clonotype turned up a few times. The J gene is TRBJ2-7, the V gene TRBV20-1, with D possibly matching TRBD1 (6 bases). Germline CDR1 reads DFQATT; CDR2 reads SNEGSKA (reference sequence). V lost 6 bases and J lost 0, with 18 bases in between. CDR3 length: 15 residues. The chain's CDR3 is CSAGTPRDGSYEQYF. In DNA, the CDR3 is TGCAGTGCCGGGACACCGAGAGACGGCTCCTACGAGCAGTACTTC.

The CDR3 nucleotides are TGCGCCAGCAGCTTCAGGGGGGGGCCGAACACTGAAGCTTTCTTT. Translated: CASSFRGGPNTEAFF. The rearrangement uses TRBV4-1 and TRBJ1-1; 7 nucleotides line up with TRBD1. Germline V gene sequence: CDR1 MGHRA, CDR2 YSYEKL. Trimming removed 5 bases from V and 1 base from J; junction bases left unmatched: 7. CDR3 length equals 15 residues.

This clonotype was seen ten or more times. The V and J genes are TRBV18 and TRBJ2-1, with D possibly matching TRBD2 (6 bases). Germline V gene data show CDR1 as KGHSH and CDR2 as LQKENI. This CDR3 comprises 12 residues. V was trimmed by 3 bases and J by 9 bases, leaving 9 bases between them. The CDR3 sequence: CASSPISGEQFF. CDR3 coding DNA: TGTGCCAGCTCACCGATTAGCGGTGAGCAGTTCTTC.

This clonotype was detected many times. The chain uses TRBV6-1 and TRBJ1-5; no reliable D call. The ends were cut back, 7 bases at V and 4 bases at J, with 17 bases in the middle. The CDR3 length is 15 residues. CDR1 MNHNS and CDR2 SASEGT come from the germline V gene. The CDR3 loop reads CASTEGSGLNQPQHF. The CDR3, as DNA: TGTGCCAGCACTGAGGGCTCTGGCCTTAATCAGCCCCAGCATTTT.

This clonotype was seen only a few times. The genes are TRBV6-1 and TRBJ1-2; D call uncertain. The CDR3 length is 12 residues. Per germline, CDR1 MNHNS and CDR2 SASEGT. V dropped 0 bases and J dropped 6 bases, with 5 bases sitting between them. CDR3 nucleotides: TGTGCCAGCAGTGAAGCGGCACATGGCTACACCTTC. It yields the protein CASSEAAHGYTF.

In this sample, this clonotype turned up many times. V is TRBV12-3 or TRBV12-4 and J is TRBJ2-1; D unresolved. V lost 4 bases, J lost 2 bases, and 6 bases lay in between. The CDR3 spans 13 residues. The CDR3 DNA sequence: TGTGCCAGCAGTTCCTATCCCTACAATGAGCAGTTCTTC. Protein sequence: CASSSYPYNEQFF.